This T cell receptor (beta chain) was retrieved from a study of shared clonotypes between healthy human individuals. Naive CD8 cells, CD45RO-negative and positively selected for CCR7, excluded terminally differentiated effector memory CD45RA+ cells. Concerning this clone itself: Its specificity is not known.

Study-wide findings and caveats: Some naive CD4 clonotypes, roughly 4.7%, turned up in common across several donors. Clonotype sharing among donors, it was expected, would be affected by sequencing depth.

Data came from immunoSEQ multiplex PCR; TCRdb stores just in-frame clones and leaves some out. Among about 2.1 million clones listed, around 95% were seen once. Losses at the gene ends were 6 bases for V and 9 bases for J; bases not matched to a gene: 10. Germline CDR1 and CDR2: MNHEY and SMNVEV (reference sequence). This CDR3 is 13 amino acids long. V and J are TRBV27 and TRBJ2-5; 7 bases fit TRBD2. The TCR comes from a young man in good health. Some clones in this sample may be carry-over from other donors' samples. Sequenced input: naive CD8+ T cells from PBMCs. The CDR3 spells CASRQRGVGAQYF. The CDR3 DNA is TGTGCCAGCAGGCAGCGGGGAGTTGGGGCCCAGTACTTC.